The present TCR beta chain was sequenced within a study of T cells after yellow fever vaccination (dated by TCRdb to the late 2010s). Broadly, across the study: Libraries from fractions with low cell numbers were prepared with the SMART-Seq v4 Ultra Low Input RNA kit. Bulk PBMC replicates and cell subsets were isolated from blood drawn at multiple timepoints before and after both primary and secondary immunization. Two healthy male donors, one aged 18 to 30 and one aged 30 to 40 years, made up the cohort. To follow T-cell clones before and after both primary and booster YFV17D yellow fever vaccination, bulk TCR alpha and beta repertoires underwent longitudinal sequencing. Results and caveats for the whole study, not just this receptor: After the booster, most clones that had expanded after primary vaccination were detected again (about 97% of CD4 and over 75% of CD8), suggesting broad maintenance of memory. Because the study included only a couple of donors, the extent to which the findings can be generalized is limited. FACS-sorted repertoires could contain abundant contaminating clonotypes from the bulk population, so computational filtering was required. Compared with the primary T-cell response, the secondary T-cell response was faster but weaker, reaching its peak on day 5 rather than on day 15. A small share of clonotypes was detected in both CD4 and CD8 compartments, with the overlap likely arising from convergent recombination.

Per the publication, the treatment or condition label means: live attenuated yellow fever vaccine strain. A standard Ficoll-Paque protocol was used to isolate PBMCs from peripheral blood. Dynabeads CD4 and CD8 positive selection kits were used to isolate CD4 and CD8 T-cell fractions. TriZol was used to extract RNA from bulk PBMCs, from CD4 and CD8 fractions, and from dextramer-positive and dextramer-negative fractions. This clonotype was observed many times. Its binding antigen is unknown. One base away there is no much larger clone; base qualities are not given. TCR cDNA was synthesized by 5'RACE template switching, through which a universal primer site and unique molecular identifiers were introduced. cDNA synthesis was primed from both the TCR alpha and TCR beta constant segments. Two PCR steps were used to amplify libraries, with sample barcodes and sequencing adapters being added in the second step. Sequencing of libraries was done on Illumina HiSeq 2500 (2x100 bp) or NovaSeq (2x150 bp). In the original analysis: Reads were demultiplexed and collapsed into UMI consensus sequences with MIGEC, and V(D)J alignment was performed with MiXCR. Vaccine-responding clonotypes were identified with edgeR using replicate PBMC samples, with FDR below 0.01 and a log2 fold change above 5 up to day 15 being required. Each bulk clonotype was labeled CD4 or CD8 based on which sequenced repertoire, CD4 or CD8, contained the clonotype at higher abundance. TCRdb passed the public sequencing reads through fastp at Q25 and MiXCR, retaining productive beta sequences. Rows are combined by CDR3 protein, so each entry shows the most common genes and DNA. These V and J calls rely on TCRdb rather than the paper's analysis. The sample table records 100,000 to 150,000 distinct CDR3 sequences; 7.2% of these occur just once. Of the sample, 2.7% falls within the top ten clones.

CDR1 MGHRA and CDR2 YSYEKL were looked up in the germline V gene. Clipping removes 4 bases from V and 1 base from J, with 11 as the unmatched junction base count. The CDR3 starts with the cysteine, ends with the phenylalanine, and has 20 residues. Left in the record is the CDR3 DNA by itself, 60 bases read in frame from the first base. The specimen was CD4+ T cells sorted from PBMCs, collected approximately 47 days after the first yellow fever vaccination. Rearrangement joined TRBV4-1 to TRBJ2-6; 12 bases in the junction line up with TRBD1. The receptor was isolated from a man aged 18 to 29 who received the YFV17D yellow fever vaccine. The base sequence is TGCGCCAGCAGCCGATTCTCCTGGGGACAGGGGGCTTCTGGGGCCAACGTCCTGACTTTC. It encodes CASSRFSWGQGASGANVLTF.